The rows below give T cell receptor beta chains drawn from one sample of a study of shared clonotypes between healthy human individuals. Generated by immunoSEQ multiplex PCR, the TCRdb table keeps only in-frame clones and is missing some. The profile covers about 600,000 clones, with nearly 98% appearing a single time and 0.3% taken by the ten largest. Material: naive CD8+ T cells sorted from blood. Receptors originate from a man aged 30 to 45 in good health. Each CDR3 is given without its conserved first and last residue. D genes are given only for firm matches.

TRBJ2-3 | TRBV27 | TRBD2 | ASSPGGGGTDTQY
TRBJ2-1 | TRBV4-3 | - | ASSQDGTSSYNEQF
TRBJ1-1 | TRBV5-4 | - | ASRTEGSAEAF
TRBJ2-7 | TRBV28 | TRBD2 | ASSFVLGTSSYEQY
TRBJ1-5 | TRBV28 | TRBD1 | ASTRQGTNQPQH
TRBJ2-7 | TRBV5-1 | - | ASSTRDNYEQY
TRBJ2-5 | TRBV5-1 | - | ASSSRETGPETQY
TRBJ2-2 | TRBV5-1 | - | ASSLELDGTGELF
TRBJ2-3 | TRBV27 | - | ASRMNTDTQY
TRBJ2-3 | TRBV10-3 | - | ASLHRAGPRDTQY
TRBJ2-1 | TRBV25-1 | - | ASSERGRANEQF
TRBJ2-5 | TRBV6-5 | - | ASGVGETQY
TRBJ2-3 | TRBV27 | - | ASSLGPGFRTDTQY
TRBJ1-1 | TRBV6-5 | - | ASSSLGTEAF
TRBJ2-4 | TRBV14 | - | ASSHAGAKNIQY
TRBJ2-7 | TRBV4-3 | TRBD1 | ASSPGTGRYEQY
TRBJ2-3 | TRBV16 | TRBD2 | ASSQSASGRDTQY
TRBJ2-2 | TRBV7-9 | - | ASSHSLLNTGELF
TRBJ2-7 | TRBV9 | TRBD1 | ASSVAGTGGEQY
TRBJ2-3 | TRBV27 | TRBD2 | ASSTHWGGRGTDTQY
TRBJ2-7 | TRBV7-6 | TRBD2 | ASSSDGTSGRKVYEQY
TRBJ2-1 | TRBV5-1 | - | ASSLAFTSPHNEQF
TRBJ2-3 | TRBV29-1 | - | SVEGERGTDTQY
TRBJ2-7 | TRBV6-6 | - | ASSYSGASSEQY
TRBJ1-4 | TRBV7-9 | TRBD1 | ASSSTTGANEKLF
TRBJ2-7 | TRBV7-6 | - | ASSLGREMSYEQY
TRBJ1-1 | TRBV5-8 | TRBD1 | ASSGGQGATEAF
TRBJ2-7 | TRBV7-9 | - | ASSPQVGAYEQY
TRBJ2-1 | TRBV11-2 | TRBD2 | ASLSPSGTYNEQF
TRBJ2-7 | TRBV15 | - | ATSRDRDFLYEQY
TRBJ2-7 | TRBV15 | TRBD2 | ATSRDPGLLTYEQY
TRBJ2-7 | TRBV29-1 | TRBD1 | SVEAQGAVYEQY
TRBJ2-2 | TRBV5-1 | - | ASSWVENTGELF
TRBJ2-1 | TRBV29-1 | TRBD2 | SVLAGDSNEQF
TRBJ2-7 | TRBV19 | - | ASSFGQAYEQY
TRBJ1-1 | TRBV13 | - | ASSLFRGTEAF
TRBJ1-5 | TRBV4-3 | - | ASSQDHSGFNQPQH
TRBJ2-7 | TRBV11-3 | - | ASSLGRSYEQY
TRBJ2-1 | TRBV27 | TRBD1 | ASKARDRVGINEQF
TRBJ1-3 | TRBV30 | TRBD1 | AYRSDRGENTIY
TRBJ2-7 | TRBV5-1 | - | ASSNLYEQY